The 11 T cell receptor beta chains reported below all come from one sample, sequenced in a study of cytotoxic CD8 clonotypes in ibrutinib-treated CLL. The assay was immunoSEQ multiplex PCR, and TCRdb's table has in-frame clones only and misses some. This repertoire shows approximately 340,000 clones, around 66% found once; its top ten account for roughly 6.7%. Sequences were derived from PBMCs, sampled after 36 months of ibrutinib treatment. The receptors shown here come from a human donor with chronic lymphocytic leukemia.

The chain links TRBV6-5 to TRBJ1-5; 8 nucleotides match TRBD1. The V gene's germline CDR1 is MNHEY and CDR2 SVGAGI. The CDR3 is 14 amino acids. V lost 5 bases and J lost 5; bases outside the gene matches: 5. The CDR3 region has the DNA TGTGCCAGCAGTCAACAGGGGGACGATCAGCCCCAGCATTTT. This encodes CASSQQGDDQPQHF.

The chain links TRBV5-5 to TRBJ1-4; 8 bases are shared with TRBD1. The CDR3 contains 14 residues. The V segment lost 0 bases and the J segment 11 bases; nucleotides outside the gene matches: 6. Germline V gene lookup returns CDR1 SGHKS and CDR2 YYEKEE (reference sequence). The CDR3 DNA reads as TGTGCCAGCAGCTTGGCCGGACAGGGAGGTAAACTGTTTTTT. It is translated as CASSLAGQGGKLFF.

CDR3 loop: CASSLRGPSNEQFF. The CDR3 nucleotides read TGTGCCAGCAGTCTTAGGGGGCCGAGCAATGAGCAGTTCTTC. The J gene is TRBJ2-1, the V gene TRBV27; TRBD1 agrees at 7 bases. V shed 5 bases and J 6 bases; nucleotides not matched to a gene: 7. CDR3 length equals 14 residues. The germline V gene encodes CDR1 MNHEY and CDR2 SMNVEV (reference sequence).

A few counts support this clone. The identical CDR3 is also encoded by other nucleotide sequences in the sample. The chain uses TRBV11-3 and TRBJ2-1; D remains ambiguous. The length of the CDR3 is 11 residues. Trimming shortened V by 2 bases and J by 5 bases, and 1 base separated the two germline ends. Germline CDR1 is SGHNT and CDR2 is YENEEA. This CDR3 is CASSLNNEQFF. CDR3 DNA sequence: TGTGCCAGCAGCTTAAACAATGAGCAGTTCTTC.

The rearrangement links TRBV11-2 to TRBJ1-2; D might be TRBD1 (6 bases). V was trimmed by 1 base and J by 4 bases, leaving 22 bases between them. This CDR3 spans 18 amino acids. In germline, CDR1 is SGHAT, CDR2 FQNNGV. CDR3 nucleotides: TGTGCCAGCAGCTTAGCCCCCAAGTCCCAGGACAGATCCTATGGCTACACCTTC. It encodes CASSLAPKSQDRSYGYTF.

This sequence joins TRBV18 and TRBJ2-3; D uncertain. CDR1 is KGHSH, CDR2 LQKENI, per germline. CDR3 length equals 15 residues. V was pared by 1 base and J by 3 bases, with 11 bases between. The DNA of the CDR3 is TGTGCCAGCTCACCACTGGAAGACTCTACAGATACGCAGTATTTT. It translates to CASSPLEDSTDTQYF.

The J gene is TRBJ2-1, the V gene TRBV19, with D possibly TRBD2 on 6 matching bases. Deletions cut 6 bases from V and 10 bases from J, with 16 bases between. CDR1 is LNHDA and CDR2 is SQIVND in the germline V gene (reference sequence). The CDR3 extends over 13 amino acids. In DNA form, the CDR3 reads TGTGCCAGTAGGACTAGGCCCTATACCGAGCAGTTCTTC. It specifies CASRTRPYTEQFF.

There are a few counts of this clone. This chain connects TRBV10-3 to TRBJ2-2; D is ambiguous. The germline V gene has CDR1 ENHRY and CDR2 SYGVKD. The length of the CDR3 is 13 residues. V dropped 4 bases and J dropped 3 bases, with 6 bases sitting between them. The CDR3 DNA is TGTGCCATCAGTGGTTCTTACACCGGGGAGCTGTTTTTT. It encodes CAISGSYTGELFF.

The chain combines TRBV18 with TRBJ2-5; TRBD1 matches at 11 bases. Germline CDR1 KGHSH, CDR2 LQKENI. This CDR3 is 17 amino acids long. With V trimmed by 0 bases and J by 2 bases, 5 bases remained unmatched. CDR3 in amino acids: CASSPPVWDRGQETQYF. CDR3 DNA: TGTGCCAGCTCACCACCGGTGTGGGACAGGGGGCAAGAGACCCAGTACTTC.

This chain joins TRBV2 and TRBJ2-7; no firm D call. V was clipped by 4 bases and J by 4 bases, with 8 bases between them. This CDR3 is 12 amino acids long. The germline V gene encodes CDR1 SNHLY and CDR2 FYNNEI. The CDR3 protein is CASSVLVYEQYF. The CDR3, as DNA: TGTGCCAGCAGTGTCCTAGTGTACGAGCAGTACTTC.

This sequence joins TRBV10-2 and TRBJ1-6, with TRBD1 matching over 9 bases. Germline CDR1 reads WSHSY; CDR2 reads SAAADI. With V trimmed by 6 bases and J by 6 bases, 6 bases remained unmatched. The CDR3 sequence is 15 residues long. In DNA form, the CDR3 reads TGCGCCAGCAGGCCCCGGGACAGGGCTAATTCACCCCTCCACTTT. Translation: CASRPRDRANSPLHF.